The T cell receptor (beta chain) under discussion was sequenced for a study of T cell responses to AZD1222 COVID-19 vaccine. Overall study context: Pooled samples include second doses given at about 4 or 12 weeks. Study-wide results and caveats: Spike as a whole was targeted by vaccine-associated CD4 TCRs, dominant at 160-218 and 743-854.

Turning to this clone: Its antigen is currently unknown.

Some clones are missing from TCRdb's copy, which holds only in-frame ones; the method was immunoSEQ multiplex PCR. This repertoire shows approximately 92,000 clones, approximately 91% found once; its top ten account for 22%. CDR3 size: 17 residues. The sequence came from an adult in good health. The sequencing used peripheral blood, collected on day 0 of AZD1222 vaccination. The chain employs TRBV7-5 and TRBJ2-7; the tabulated D call, TRBD2, remains unverified against the DNA. TRBV7-5 is labeled a pseudogene. DNA for the CDR3: TGTGCCAGAAGCCCCACAAGTCTAGCGGGGGGCACCTACGAGCAGTACTTC. Encoded protein: CARSPTSLAGGTYEQYF.